This TCR beta chain was captured by sequencing in a study of T cells in Graves' hyperthyroidism and ophthalmopathy. Study observations and caveats: The authors' 13 V-J model separated ophthalmopathy from stable hyperthyroidism.

Researchers barred patients who had uncontrolled infection, other autoimmune disease, pregnancy or lactation. The CDR3 length is 15 residues. The germline CDR1 and CDR2 sequences are SGHNT and YYREEE (reference sequence). V was clipped by 4 bases and J by 8 bases, with 19 bases between them. This clonotype has a handful of counts. Antigen unknown. TCR beta CDR3 region amplification was performed from RNA transcripts. Initially, a first-round RT-PCR of the TCR CDR3 employed the HTBI primer set. TCRdb reanalysed the multiplex PCR reads using MiXCR and keeps one entry per CDR3 protein. Counted here are about 300,000 distinct CDR3 sequences, around 19% occurring once; the ten biggest clones make up roughly 40%.

The receptor was isolated from a man aged 50 to 59 with Graves' ophthalmopathy. The J gene is TRBJ2-1, the V gene TRBV5-4, with D perhaps matching TRBD2 (6 bases). The source material was blood. The CDR3 bases are TGTGCCAGCAGCCTGCGGACTACGGCACACGATGAGCAGTTCTTC. It translates to CASSLRTTAHDEQFF.